A selection of T cell receptor beta chains follows, all from one sample in a study of CD8+ T cells in alopecia areata. This table comes from immunoSEQ multiplex PCR, and its TCRdb copy is limited to in-frame clones, with some not included. The sample includes fewer than 200,000 clones, just over 65% seen only once; the top ten take roughly an eighth. This specimen consisted of CD8+ T cells sorted from blood, obtained at week 0. Receptor source: a human donor with alopecia areata. Both conserved end residues are part of each CDR3. A D gene is named only where the DNA matches it firmly. Clone size appears in some rows only: once, few, many, or a class for an expanded clone.

cdr3_length | j_call | clone_size | v_call | d_call | cdr3_aa | cdr3_nt
14 | TRBJ2-1 | - | TRBV10-3 | - | CAITAGSGGNEQFF | TGTGCCATCACCGCCGGGTCTGGGGGCAATGAGCAGTTCTTC
14 | TRBJ2-5 | - | TRBV5-6 | - | CASSVRPPRETQYF | TGTGCCAGCAGCGTCCGGCCACCTAGGGAGACCCAGTACTTC
16 | TRBJ2-5 | - | TRBV4-2 | - | CASYLRCRAHLETQYF | TGTGCCAGCTACCTACGTTGCCGGGCCCATCTGGAGACCCAGTACTTC
15 | TRBJ1-5 | once | TRBV27 | - | CASSLWGASNQPQHF | TGTGCCAGCAGTTTATGGGGGGCCAGCAATCAGCCCCAGCATTTT
15 | TRBJ1-2 | - | TRBV9 | - | CASSASGASDPGYTF | TGTGCCAGCAGCGCCTCTGGGGCTTCGGATCCTGGCTACACCTTC
19 | TRBJ1-1 | once | TRBV5-1 | TRBD1 | CASSLFQGAVAGEDTEAFF | TGCGCCAGCAGCTTGTTCCAGGGGGCGGTGGCGGGTGAGGACACTGAAGCTTTCTTT
15 | TRBJ2-5 | - | TRBV6-6 | TRBD2 | CASSHPGTSEETQYF | TGTGCCAGCAGTCACCCCGGGACTAGCGAAGAGACCCAGTACTTC
14 | TRBJ1-3 | - | TRBV27 | - | CASSSFSSGNTIYF | TGTGCCAGCAGTTCGTTCTCCTCTGGAAACACCATATATTTT
15 | TRBJ2-7 | - | TRBV6-1 | - | CASSEGTGFTYEQYF | TGTGCCAGCAGTGAAGGAACAGGGTTTACCTACGAGCAGTACTTC
15 | TRBJ2-3 | few | TRBV10-3 | TRBD1 | CAISEAGGRTDTQYF | TGTGCCATCAGTGAGGCAGGGGGCAGGACAGATACGCAGTATTTT
15 | TRBJ2-7 | - | TRBV5-1 | - | CASSLEGLDAYEQYF | TGCGCCAGCAGCTTGGAGGGCCTTGATGCCTACGAGCAGTACTTC
12 | TRBJ2-2 | - | TRBV13 | - | CASSLSPGELFF | TGTGCCAGCAGCTTATCGCCCGGGGAGCTGTTTTTT
14 | TRBJ2-7 | - | TRBV6-5 | - | CASTSVRDSYEQYF | TGTGCCAGCACTAGTGTAAGGGATTCCTACGAGCAGTACTTC
16 | TRBJ2-7 | - | TRBV27 | TRBD1 | CASSLFAPGGSYEQYF | TGTGCCAGCAGTTTATTTGCGCCAGGGGGCTCCTACGAGCAGTACTTC
17 | TRBJ2-3 | - | TRBV9 | TRBD1 | CASSVDFPGQSTDTQYF | TGTGCCAGCAGCGTAGATTTCCCGGGACAGTCCACAGATACGCAGTATTTT
16 | TRBJ2-4 | - | TRBV7-9 | TRBD2 | CASSSARTSDGGIQYF | TGTGCCAGCAGCTCTGCCAGGACTAGTGATGGTGGCATTCAGTACTTC
13 | TRBJ1-2 | - | TRBV4-1 | - | CASSQVSGSGYTF | TGCGCCAGCAGCCAAGTGTCGGGGAGTGGCTACACCTTC
15 | TRBJ1-4 | - | TRBV7-9 | - | CASSGRTELYEKLFF | TGTGCCAGCAGCGGAAGGACGGAACTTTATGAAAAACTGTTTTTT
12 | TRBJ1-2 | - | TRBV2 | TRBD1 | CASRDSLKGYTF | TGTGCCAGTAGGGACAGCCTAAAGGGCTACACCTTC
13 | TRBJ2-6 | once | TRBV6-1 | - | CAIPGSGANVLTF | TGTGCCATCCCAGGGTCTGGGGCCAACGTCCTGACTTTC
15 | TRBJ2-7 | few | TRBV7-2 | TRBD1 | CASSFGTGVSYEQYF | TGTGCCAGCAGCTTCGGGACAGGGGTCTCCTACGAGCAGTACTTC
12 | TRBJ2-2 | - | TRBV25-1 | - | CASGGLTGELFF | TGTGCCAGCGGGGGGCTAACCGGGGAGCTGTTTTTT
17 | TRBJ1-6 | - | TRBV27 | - | CASSLAGLGSAGVPLHF | TGTGCCAGCAGTTTAGCAGGGCTTGGCTCTGCGGGTGTACCCCTCCACTTT
17 | TRBJ1-4 | - | TRBV5-1 | - | CASSLGGTRATNEKLFF | TGCGCCAGCAGCTTGGGAGGAACGAGAGCAACTAATGAAAAACTGTTTTTT
15 | TRBJ1-1 | - | TRBV7-9 | TRBD1 | CASSFGQGMNTEAFF | TGTGCCAGCAGCTTCGGACAGGGAATGAACACTGAAGCTTTCTTT
12 | TRBJ2-7 | - | TRBV6-1 | - | CASSEGTYEQYF | TGTGCCAGCAGTGAAGGCACCTACGAGCAGTACTTC
13 | TRBJ2-7 | - | TRBV7-8 | TRBD2 | CASSLAGFYEQYF | TGTGCCAGCAGCCTAGCGGGGTTCTACGAGCAGTACTTC
11 | TRBJ2-1 | - | TRBV23-1 | - | CALFVGDEQFF | TGCGCCTTGTTTGTGGGAGATGAGCAGTTCTTC
12 | TRBJ2-7 | few | TRBV30 | - | CAWGESLYEQYF | TGTGCCTGGGGGGAAAGTCTGTACGAGCAGTACTTC
15 | TRBJ2-3 | - | TRBV5-1 | - | CASSLDRGATDTQYF | TGCGCCAGCAGCTTGGATCGGGGGGCGACAGATACGCAGTATTTT
16 | TRBJ1-1 | few | TRBV7-9 | TRBD1 | CASSHGQGTIRMGAFF | TGTGCCAGCAGCCACGGACAGGGTACCATCCGGATGGGAGCTTTCTTT
17 | TRBJ2-5 | - | TRBV5-6 | TRBD1 | CASSSQDRGRIWETQYF | TGTGCCAGCAGTTCGCAGGACAGGGGGAGGATTTGGGAGACCCAGTACTTC
17 | TRBJ2-3 | - | TRBV5-1 | TRBD2 | CASSLAVSGGRTDTQYF | TGCGCCAGCAGCTTGGCCGTTAGCGGGGGAAGGACAGATACGCAGTATTTT
17 | TRBJ2-5 | - | TRBV11-2 | TRBD2 | CASTIGVGLAVQETQYF | TGTGCCAGCACCATTGGGGTGGGACTAGCGGTACAAGAGACCCAGTACTTC
14 | TRBJ2-3 | - | TRBV7-8 | - | CASSKRGGTDTQYF | TGTGCCAGCAGCAAACGTGGGGGTACAGATACGCAGTATTTT
14 | TRBJ1-1 | few | TRBV21-1 | - | CASSIEGQGPEAFF | TGTGCCAGCAGCATAGAGGGACAGGGCCCTGAAGCTTTCTTT
15 | TRBJ2-2 | - | TRBV2 | TRBD2 | CASSGEGRDTGELFF | TGTGCCAGCTCTGGGGAGGGGAGGGACACCGGGGAGCTGTTTTTT
19 | TRBJ1-2 | few | TRBV14 | - | CASSQQPKGTYPYSYGYTF | TGTGCCAGCAGCCAGCAGCCCAAAGGGACCTACCCTTATTCCTATGGCTACACCTTC
13 | TRBJ2-7 | - | TRBV27 | - | CASSWAGAYEQYF | TGTGCCAGCAGTTGGGCAGGGGCCTACGAGCAGTACTTC
14 | TRBJ2-2 | - | TRBV2 | - | CASIVLADTGELFF | TGTGCCAGCATTGTACTAGCAGACACCGGGGAGCTGTTTTTT
15 | TRBJ2-5 | - | TRBV7-9 | TRBD1 | CASSLEPGQQETQYF | TGTGCCAGCAGCTTAGAACCGGGACAGCAAGAGACCCAGTACTTC
15 | TRBJ1-1 | few | TRBV9 | - | CASSVGAHMNTEAFF | TGTGCCAGCAGCGTAGGGGCTCACATGAACACTGAAGCTTTCTTT
16 | TRBJ2-1 | - | TRBV7-9 | TRBD2 | CASSPNLGGVNNEQFF | TGTGCCAGCAGCCCTAACCTGGGAGGGGTAAACAATGAGCAGTTCTTC
15 | TRBJ2-3 | - | TRBV30 | - | CAWSTGDGEADTQYF | TGTGCCTGGAGTACAGGGGACGGGGAGGCAGATACGCAGTATTTT